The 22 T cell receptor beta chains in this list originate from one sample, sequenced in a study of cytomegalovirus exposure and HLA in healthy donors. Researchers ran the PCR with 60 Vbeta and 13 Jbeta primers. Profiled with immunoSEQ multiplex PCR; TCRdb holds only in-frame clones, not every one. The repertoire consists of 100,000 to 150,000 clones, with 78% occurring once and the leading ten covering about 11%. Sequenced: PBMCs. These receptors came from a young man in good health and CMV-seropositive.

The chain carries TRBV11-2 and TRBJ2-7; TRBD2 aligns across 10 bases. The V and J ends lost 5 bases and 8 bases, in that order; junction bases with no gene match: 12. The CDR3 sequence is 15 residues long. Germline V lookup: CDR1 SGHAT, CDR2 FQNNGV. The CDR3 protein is CASSLLRTSGPQQYF. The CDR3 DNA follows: TGTGCCAGCAGCCTTCTACGGACTAGCGGACCCCAGCAGTACTTC.

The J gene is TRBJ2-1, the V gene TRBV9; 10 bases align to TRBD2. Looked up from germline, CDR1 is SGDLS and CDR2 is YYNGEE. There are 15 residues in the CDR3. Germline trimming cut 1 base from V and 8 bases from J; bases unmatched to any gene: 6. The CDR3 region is CASSVNIAGGDEQFF. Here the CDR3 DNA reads TGTGCCAGCAGCGTAAATATAGCGGGAGGAGATGAGCAGTTCTTC. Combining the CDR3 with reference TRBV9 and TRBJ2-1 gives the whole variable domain DSGVTQTPKHLITATGQRVTLRCSPRSGDLSVYWYQQSLDQGLQFLIQYYNGEERAKGNILERFSAQQFPDLHSELNLSSLELGDSALYFCASSVNIAGGDEQFFGPGTRLTVL.

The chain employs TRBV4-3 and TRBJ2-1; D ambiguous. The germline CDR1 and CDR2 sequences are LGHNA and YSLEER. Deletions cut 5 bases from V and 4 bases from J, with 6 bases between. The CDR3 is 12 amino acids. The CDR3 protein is CASSFSYNEQFF. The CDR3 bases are TGCGCCAGCAGCTTTAGTTACAATGAGCAGTTCTTC.

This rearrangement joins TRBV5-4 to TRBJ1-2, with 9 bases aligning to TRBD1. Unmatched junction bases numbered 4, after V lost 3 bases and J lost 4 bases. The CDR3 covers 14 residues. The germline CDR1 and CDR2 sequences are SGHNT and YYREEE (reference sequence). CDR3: CASSSRDRAYGYTF. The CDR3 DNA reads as TGTGCCAGCAGCTCCCGGGACAGGGCCTATGGCTACACCTTC.

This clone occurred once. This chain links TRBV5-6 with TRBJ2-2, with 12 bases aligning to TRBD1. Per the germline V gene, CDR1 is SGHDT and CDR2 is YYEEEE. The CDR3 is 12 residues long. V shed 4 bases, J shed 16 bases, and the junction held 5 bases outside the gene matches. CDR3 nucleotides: TGTGCCAGCAGCCCCGGGACAGGGGGCCCGTTTTTT. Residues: CASSPGTGGPFF.

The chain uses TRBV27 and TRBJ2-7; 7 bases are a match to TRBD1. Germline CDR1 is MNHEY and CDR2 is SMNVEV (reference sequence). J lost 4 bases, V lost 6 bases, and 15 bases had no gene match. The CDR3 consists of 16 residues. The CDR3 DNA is TGTGCCAGCAGCGCCCTCCGGGGACAGAGTTTATACGAGCAGTACTTC. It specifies CASSALRGQSLYEQYF.

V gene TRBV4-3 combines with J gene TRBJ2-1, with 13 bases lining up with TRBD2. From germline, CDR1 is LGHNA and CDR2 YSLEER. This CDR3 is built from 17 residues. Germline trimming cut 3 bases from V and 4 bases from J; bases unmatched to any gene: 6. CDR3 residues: CASSQSRTSGSYNEQFF. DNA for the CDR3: TGCGCCAGCAGCCAGAGCCGGACTAGCGGGAGTTACAATGAGCAGTTCTTC.

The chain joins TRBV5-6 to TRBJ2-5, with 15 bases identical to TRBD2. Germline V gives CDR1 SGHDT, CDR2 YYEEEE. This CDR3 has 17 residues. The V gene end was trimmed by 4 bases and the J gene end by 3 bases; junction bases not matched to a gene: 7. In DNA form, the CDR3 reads TGTGCCAGCAGCCCCGGACTAGCGGGAGGGCCAGAAGAGACCCAGTACTTC. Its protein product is CASSPGLAGGPEETQYF.

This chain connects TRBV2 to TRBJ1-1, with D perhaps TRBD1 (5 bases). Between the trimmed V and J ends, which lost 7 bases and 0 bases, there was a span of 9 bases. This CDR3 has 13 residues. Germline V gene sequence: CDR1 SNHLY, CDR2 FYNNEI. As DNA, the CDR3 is TGTGCCAGCACAAGACAGTTGAACACTGAAGCTTTCTTT. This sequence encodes CASTRQLNTEAFF.

The CDR3 DNA sequence: TGTGCCAGCAGTAAATCGGGACTGAGTTCCTACGAGCAGTACTTC. Its translation: CASSKSGLSSYEQYF. The V call is TRBV27, the J call TRBJ2-7; tentatively, D is TRBD2 (6 bases). V was pared by 5 bases and J by 1 base, with 15 bases between. In germline, CDR1 is MNHEY, CDR2 SMNVEV (reference sequence). This CDR3 comprises 15 residues.

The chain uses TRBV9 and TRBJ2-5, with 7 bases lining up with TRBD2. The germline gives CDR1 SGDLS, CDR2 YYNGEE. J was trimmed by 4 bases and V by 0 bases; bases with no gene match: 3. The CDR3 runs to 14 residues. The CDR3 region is CASSVAGGGETQYF. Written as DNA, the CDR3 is TGTGCCAGCAGCGTAGCGGGAGGCGGAGAGACCCAGTACTTC.

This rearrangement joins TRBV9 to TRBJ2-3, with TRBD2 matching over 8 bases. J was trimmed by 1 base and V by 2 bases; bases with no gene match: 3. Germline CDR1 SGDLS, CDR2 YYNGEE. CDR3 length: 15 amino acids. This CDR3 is CASSVSGGGTDTQYF. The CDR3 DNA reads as TGTGCCAGCAGCGTCAGCGGGGGAGGCACAGATACGCAGTATTTT.

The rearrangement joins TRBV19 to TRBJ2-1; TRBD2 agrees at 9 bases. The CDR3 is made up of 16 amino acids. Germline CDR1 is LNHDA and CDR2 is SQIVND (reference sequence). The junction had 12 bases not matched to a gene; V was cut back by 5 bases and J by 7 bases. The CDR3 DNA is TGTGCCAGTAGTTTGGGGGGGGGACTAGCTTCGAATGAGCAGTTCTTC. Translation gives CASSLGGGLASNEQFF.

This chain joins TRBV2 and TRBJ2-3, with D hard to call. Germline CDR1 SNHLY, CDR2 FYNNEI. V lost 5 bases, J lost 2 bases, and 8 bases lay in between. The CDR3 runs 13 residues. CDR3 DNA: TGTGCCAGCAGTCAGACTCCCACAGATACGCAGTATTTT. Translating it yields CASSQTPTDTQYF.

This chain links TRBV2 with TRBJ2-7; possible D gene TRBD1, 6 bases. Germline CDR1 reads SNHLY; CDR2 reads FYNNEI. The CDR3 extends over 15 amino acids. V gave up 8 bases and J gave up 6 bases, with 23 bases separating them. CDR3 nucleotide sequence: TGTGCCAGCTTATGGACAGTGGGGGTCACCGGCGAGCAGTACTTC. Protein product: CASLWTVGVTGEQYF. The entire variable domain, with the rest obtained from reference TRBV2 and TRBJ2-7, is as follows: EPEVTQTPSHQVTQMGQEVILRCVPISNHLYFYWYRQILGQKVEFLVSFYNNEISEKSEIFDDQFSVERPDGSNFTLKIRSTKLEDSAMYFCASLWTVGVTGEQYFGPGTRLTVT.

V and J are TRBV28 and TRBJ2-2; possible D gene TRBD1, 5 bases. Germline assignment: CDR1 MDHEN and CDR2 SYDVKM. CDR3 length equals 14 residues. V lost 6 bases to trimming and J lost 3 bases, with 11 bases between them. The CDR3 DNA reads TGTGCCAGCAGCCTGGACACGTACACCGGGGAGCTGTTTTTT. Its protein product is CASSLDTYTGELFF.

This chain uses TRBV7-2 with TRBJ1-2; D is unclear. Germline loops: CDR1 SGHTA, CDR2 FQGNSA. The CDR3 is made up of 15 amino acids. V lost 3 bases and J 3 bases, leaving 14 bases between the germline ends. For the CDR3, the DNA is TGTGCCAGCAGCTTTTTACAAACAGTAGACTATGGCTACACCTTC. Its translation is CASSFLQTVDYGYTF.

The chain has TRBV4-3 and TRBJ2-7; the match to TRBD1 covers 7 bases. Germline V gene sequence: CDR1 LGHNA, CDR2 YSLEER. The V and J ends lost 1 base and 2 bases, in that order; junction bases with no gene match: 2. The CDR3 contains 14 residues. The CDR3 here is CASSQGTGTYEQYF. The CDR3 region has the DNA TGCGCCAGCAGCCAAGGGACAGGAACCTACGAGCAGTACTTC.

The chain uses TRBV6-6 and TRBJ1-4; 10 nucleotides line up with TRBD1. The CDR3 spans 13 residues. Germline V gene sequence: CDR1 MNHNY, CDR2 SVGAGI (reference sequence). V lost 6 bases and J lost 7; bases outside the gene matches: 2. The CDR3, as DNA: TGTGCCAGCAGGGGGACAGGGGTTGAAAAACTGTTTTTT. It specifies CASRGTGVEKLFF.

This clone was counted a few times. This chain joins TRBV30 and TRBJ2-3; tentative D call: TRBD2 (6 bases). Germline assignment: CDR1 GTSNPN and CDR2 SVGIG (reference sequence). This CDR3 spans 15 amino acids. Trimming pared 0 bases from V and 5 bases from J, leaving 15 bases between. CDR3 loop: CAWSVLSGREDTQYF. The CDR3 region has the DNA TGTGCCTGGAGTGTACTGTCGGGGCGGGAAGATACGCAGTATTTT.

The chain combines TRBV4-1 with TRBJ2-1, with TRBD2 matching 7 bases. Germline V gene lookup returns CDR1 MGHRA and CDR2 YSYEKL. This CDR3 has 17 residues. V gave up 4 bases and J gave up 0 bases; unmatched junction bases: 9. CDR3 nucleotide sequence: TGCGCCAGCAGCCGGGGGGGACTCGTCCCCTCCTACAATGAGCAGTTCTTC. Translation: CASSRGGLVPSYNEQFF.

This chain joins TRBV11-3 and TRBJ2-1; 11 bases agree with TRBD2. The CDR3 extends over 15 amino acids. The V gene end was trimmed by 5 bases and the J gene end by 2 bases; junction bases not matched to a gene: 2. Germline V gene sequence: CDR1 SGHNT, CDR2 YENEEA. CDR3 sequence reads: CASSPGLAAYNEQFF. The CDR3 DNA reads TGTGCCAGCAGCCCGGGACTAGCGGCCTACAATGAGCAGTTCTTC.